A single sample gave rise to the 29 T cell receptor beta chains below, sequenced in a study of blood T cell repertoires in COVID-19. Clones were sequenced by immunoSEQ multiplex PCR, and TCRdb holds only the in-frame ones, with some missing. The table shows roughly 84,000 clones, with approximately 75% occurring only once. The specimen was peripheral blood. Receptor source: a woman aged 45 to 65 with acute or convalescent COVID-19.

The chain combines TRBV27 with TRBJ1-4, with D perhaps TRBD1 (6 bases). There are 14 residues in the CDR3. Trimming stripped 4 bases from V and 8 bases from J, with 14 bases between. CDR1 and CDR2 from the germline V gene are MNHEY and SMNVEV (reference sequence). CDR3 nucleotide sequence: TGTGCCAGCAGTTGGGGGGGCAGCGGCGAAAAACTGTTTTTT. Translating it yields CASSWGGSGEKLFF.

This clone was seen only a few times. CDR3 amino acids: CASSSLLAGGNNEQFF. CDR3 bases: TGTGCCAGCAGTTCCCTACTAGCGGGGGGGAACAATGAGCAGTTCTTC. The genes are TRBV28 and TRBJ2-1; 13 nucleotides match TRBD2. CDR1 and CDR2 (germline): MDHEN, SYDVKM. V was clipped by 4 bases and J by 5 bases; unmatched bases: 5. The CDR3 sequence is 16 residues long.

The gene calls are TRBV27 and TRBJ1-1; TRBD1 agrees at 9 bases. The germline V gene encodes CDR1 MNHEY and CDR2 SMNVEV (reference sequence). Germline trimming cut 6 bases from V and 1 base from J; bases unmatched to any gene: 6. The CDR3 consists of 15 residues. The CDR3: CASSYLGQGNTEAFF. CDR3 bases: TGTGCCAGCAGCTACCTGGGACAGGGGAACACTGAAGCTTTCTTT.

The genes are TRBV7-2 and TRBJ2-2, with 7 bases that match TRBD1. The junction had 10 bases not matched to a gene; V was cut back by 5 bases and J by 4 bases. The CDR3 length is 16 residues. The germline V gene encodes CDR1 SGHTA and CDR2 FQGNSA. The CDR3 reads CASSPMTGSITGELFF. CDR3 nucleotides: TGTGCCAGCAGCCCTATGACAGGGTCTATCACCGGGGAGCTGTTTTTT.

The DNA for the CDR3 is TGCGCCAGCAGCTTGGTTCAGGGTTATGACACAGATACGCAGTATTTT. Its protein is CASSLVQGYDTDTQYF. The genes are TRBV5-1 and TRBJ2-3; the D gene is possibly TRBD1 (5 bases). The CDR3 spans 16 residues. Trimming took off 0 bases at V and 2 bases at J, with 13 bases between the two ends. Germline V gene data show CDR1 as SGHRS and CDR2 as YFSETQ.

V usage is TRBV5-6 and J usage is TRBJ1-1, with TRBD1 matching over 8 bases. The CDR3 loop spans 14 amino acids. The trim removed 5 bases at V and 4 bases at J, leaving 7 bases unmatched. Germline CDR1 SGHDT, CDR2 YYEEEE. Here the CDR3 DNA reads TGTGCCAGCAGTCGTGGCGACAGGGGCACTGAAGCTTTCTTT. It specifies CASSRGDRGTEAFF.

The CDR3 reads CASSLHGSTEAFF. As DNA, the CDR3 is TGTGCCAGCAGCCTACATGGGAGCACTGAAGCTTTCTTT. The chain is built from TRBV28 and TRBJ1-1; no clear D gene. Trimming took off 6 bases at V and 4 bases at J, with 12 bases between the two ends. The length of the CDR3 is 13 residues. Germline values: CDR1 MDHEN, CDR2 SYDVKM.

The rearrangement joins TRBV2 to TRBJ1-2, with D perhaps TRBD1 (6 bases). In germline, CDR1 is SNHLY, CDR2 FYNNEI. CDR3 length equals 14 residues. V was shortened by 4 bases and J by 8 bases, with 17 bases between the two germline ends. The chain's CDR3 is CASSGRLFRGGYTF. The CDR3 DNA is TGTGCCAGCAGTGGGAGGTTATTCAGGGGCGGCTACACCTTC. Looking up the rest from reference TRBV2 and TRBJ1-2 gives the full variable domain: EPEVTQTPSHQVTQMGQEVILRCVPISNHLYFYWYRQILGQKVEFLVSFYNNEISEKSEIFDDQFSVERPDGSNFTLKIRSTKLEDSAMYFCASSGRLFRGGYTFGSGTRLTVV.

This sequence joins TRBV27 and TRBJ1-4; D remains ambiguous. The germline gives CDR1 MNHEY, CDR2 SMNVEV (reference sequence). Trimming pared 3 bases from V and 5 bases from J, leaving 4 bases between. The CDR3 contains 12 residues. Here the CDR3 reads CASSFPNEKLFF. CDR3 nucleotides: TGTGCCAGCAGTTTTCCGAATGAAAAACTGTTTTTT.

The J gene is TRBJ2-1, the V gene TRBV6-4; the match to TRBD1 covers 9 bases. Germline CDR1 and CDR2: MRHNA and SNTAGT. The V gene end was trimmed by 0 bases and the J gene end by 12 bases; junction bases not matched to a gene: 6. The CDR3 is 14 amino acids. The CDR3 coding sequence is TGTGCCAGCAGTGACTCGAACAGGGGGCTGGGGCAGTTCTTC. Translating gives CASSDSNRGLGQFF.

This clone was found once. V gene TRBV5-1 combines with J gene TRBJ1-1; possibly TRBD1 for D (5 bases). The germline V gene has CDR1 SGHRS and CDR2 YFSETQ. The V end was cut by 2 bases, the J end by 3 bases, with 5 bases between. This CDR3 is built from 12 residues. CDR3 in amino acids: CASSFRDTEAFF. Here the CDR3 DNA reads TGCGCCAGCAGCTTCAGGGACACTGAAGCTTTCTTT.

The CDR3 DNA is TGTGCCAGCGGGGACAGGTTTTCCGAGCAGTACTTC. As protein: CASGDRFSEQYF. V is TRBV12-3 or TRBV12-4 and J is TRBJ2-7; the match to TRBD1 covers 8 bases. The CDR3 contains 12 residues. J lost 6 bases, V lost 8 bases, and 6 bases had no gene match.

The rearrangement uses TRBV11-3 and TRBJ1-2; 10 nucleotides match TRBD1. The CDR3 runs to 14 residues. In germline, CDR1 is SGHNT, CDR2 YENEEA. After removal of 5 bases from V and 5 bases from J, the junction contained 5 bases not matched to a gene. CDR3 in amino acids: CASSLGGQGYGYTF. The CDR3 DNA follows: TGTGCCAGCAGCCTCGGGGGACAGGGGTATGGCTACACCTTC.

The genes are TRBV6-5 and TRBJ1-2, with a weak D call TRBD1 (5 bases). Between the trimmed V and J ends, which lost 8 bases and 4 bases, there was a span of 14 bases. Germline CDR1 reads MNHEY; CDR2 reads SVGAGI. CDR3 length equals 13 residues. The CDR3 DNA sequence: TGTGCCAGCGGGGAGGGGAAGGGCTATGGCTACACCTTC. Its protein is CASGEGKGYGYTF.

V gene TRBV5-1 combines with J gene TRBJ1-6, with TRBD1 as a possible D gene (5 bases). The CDR3 sequence is 16 residues long. Trimming pared 3 bases from V and 5 bases from J, leaving 15 bases between. Germline values: CDR1 SGHRS, CDR2 YFSETQ. The CDR3 region has the DNA TGCGCCAGCAGCTCGCGGGGGTTTGGTAATAATTCACCCCTCCACTTT. Its protein is CASSSRGFGNNSPLHF. Together with reference TRBV5-1 and TRBJ1-6, the CDR3 gives the full variable domain: KAGVTQTPRYLIKTRGQQVTLSCSPISGHRSVSWYQQTPGQGLQFLFEYFSETQRNKGNFPGRFSGRQFSNSRSEMNVSTLELGDSALYLCASSSRGFGNNSPLHFGNGTRLTVT.

This clone was seen once. The chain combines TRBV19 with TRBJ1-2; a possible D gene is TRBD1 (6 bases). The CDR3 consists of 15 residues. V was pared by 5 bases and J by 4 bases, with 17 bases between. CDR1 and CDR2 (germline): LNHDA, SQIVND (reference sequence). CDR3 in DNA: TGTGCCAGTAGTCCAAATGAGGGGGGGACCTATGGCTACACCTTC. Protein product: CASSPNEGGTYGYTF. The full variable domain, in which reference TRBV19 and TRBJ1-2 provide the parts outside the CDR3, is DGGITQSPKYLFRKEGQNVTLSCEQNLNHDAMYWYRQDPGQGLRLIYYSQIVNDFQKGDIAEGYSVSREKKESFPLTVTSAQKNPTAFYLCASSPNEGGTYGYTFGSGTRLTVV.

The V gene is TRBV19, the J gene TRBJ1-1, with a tentative D call TRBD1 (5 bases). CDR1 is LNHDA, CDR2 SQIVND, per germline (reference sequence). Trimming took 5 bases from V and 1 from J, leaving 8 bases between them. This CDR3 contains 13 residues. CDR3 amino acids: CASSSQGNTEAFF. The CDR3 DNA follows: TGTGCCAGTAGTTCTCAGGGGAACACTGAAGCTTTCTTT.

This clone has only a few counts. The genes are TRBV14 and TRBJ1-1; D is possibly TRBD1 (5 bases). CDR1 is SGHDN, CDR2 FVKESK, per germline. Trimming shortened V by 4 bases and J by 5 bases, and 17 bases separated the two germline ends. The CDR3 sequence is 15 residues long. DNA for the CDR3: TGTGCCAGCAGCCCAGATGCGGGACGAAGGACTGAAGCTTTCTTT. This codes for CASSPDAGRRTEAFF.

This clone was detected a few times. J is TRBJ1-4 and V is TRBV21-1; the D call in the table, TRBD1, was not verified against the DNA. TRBV21-1 is reported as a pseudogene. CDR3 length: 13 residues. CDR3 nucleotides: TGTGCCAGCGCGGACAGGGGGTCTGAAAAACTGTTTTTT. It codes for CASADRGSEKLFF.

The gene calls are TRBV23-1 and TRBJ1-2; no clear D gene. TRBV23-1 is an open reading frame whose function is uncertain. V was cut by 3 bases and J by 8 bases, with 13 bases left in between. The CDR3 has 13 residues. The CDR3 coding sequence is TGCGCCAGCAGTCATTCCCATGTCAGAGGCTACACCTTC. Translated: CASSHSHVRGYTF.

The rearrangement joins TRBV6-1 to TRBJ1-5, with TRBD1 identical over 8 bases. The V gene end was trimmed by 4 bases and the J gene end by 0 bases; junction bases not matched to a gene: 5. The CDR3 is 16 residues long. Germline V gene data show CDR1 as MNHNS and CDR2 as SASEGT. The CDR3 sequence is CASSVLTGDSNQPQHF. CDR3 bases: TGTGCCAGCAGTGTATTGACAGGGGATAGCAATCAGCCCCAGCATTTT.

CDR3: CASSHPQGTNEKLFF. The CDR3 DNA reads as TGTGCCAGTAGCCATCCACAGGGAACTAATGAAAAACTGTTTTTT. The J gene is TRBJ1-4, the V gene TRBV19, with D possibly TRBD1 on 6 matching bases. Germline-derived CDR1 and CDR2 are LNHDA and SQIVND (reference sequence). V lost 6 bases to trimming and J lost 1 base, with 12 bases between them. The CDR3 spans 15 residues.

As concerns this clone: Other DNA sequences from this sample encode an identical CDR3 as well. The chain recombines TRBV5-5 with TRBJ2-5; 11 nucleotides agree with TRBD1. V dropped 3 bases and J dropped 2; count of bases not matched to a gene: 3. In germline, CDR1 is SGHKS, CDR2 YYEKEE (reference sequence). The CDR3 spans 15 residues. CDR3 coding DNA: TGTGCCAGCAGCTGGGGACAGGGGGGACAAGAGACCCAGTACTTC. This codes for CASSWGQGGQETQYF.

The V and J genes are TRBV27 and TRBJ2-4; 7 positions match TRBD1. Germline V gene lookup returns CDR1 MNHEY and CDR2 SMNVEV (reference sequence). V lost 4 bases, J lost 7 bases, and 13 bases stayed unmatched. The CDR3 is made up of 16 amino acids. CDR3 loop: CASSSSYRGWRNIQYF. CDR3 nucleotide sequence: TGTGCCAGCAGTTCCTCTTACAGGGGTTGGAGGAACATTCAGTACTTC.

J is TRBJ1-4 and V is TRBV7-2; 11 positions match TRBD1. Germline V CDR1 and CDR2: SGHTA, FQGNSA. With 4 bases clipped from V and 2 bases from J, the junction kept 6 bases outside the gene matches. The CDR3 consists of 17 residues. The CDR3 region has the DNA TGTGCCAGCAGCTCTGGACAGGGGGCGCGCACTAATGAAAAACTGTTTTTT. Residues: CASSSGQGARTNEKLFF.

The rearrangement joins TRBV7-2 to TRBJ1-2; perhaps TRBD1 as D (5 bases). With 1 base removed from V and 4 bases from J, the gap between germline ends came to 16 bases. This CDR3 has 16 residues. Germline assignment: CDR1 SGHTA and CDR2 FQGNSA. DNA of the CDR3: TGTGCCAGCAGCTTAGGGGCGGCAGGGATCGCCTATGGCTACACCTTC. It encodes CASSLGAAGIAYGYTF.

The chain has TRBV29-1 and TRBJ2-3, with 7 positions matching TRBD1. V shed 3 bases, J shed 0 bases, and the junction held 3 bases outside the gene matches. The CDR3 is 14 residues long. CDR1 SQVTM and CDR2 ANQGSEA come from the germline V gene. CDR3 in DNA: TGCAGCGTTGATGACAGGGATAGCACAGATACGCAGTATTTT. Its protein is CSVDDRDSTDTQYF.

The rearrangement links TRBV12-3 or TRBV12-4 to TRBJ1-2, with a possible D match to TRBD1 (6 bases). The V end lost 6 bases, the J end lost 8 bases, and 10 bases lay between the germline ends. The CDR3 totals 11 residues. In nucleotides, the CDR3 is TGTGCCAGCAGAGGGGGGGGAGGCTACACCTTC. This codes for CASRGGGGYTF.

The V gene is TRBV9, the J gene TRBJ1-1; D gene ambiguous. The CDR3 consists of 16 residues. V lost 3 bases and J 0 bases, leaving 15 bases between the germline ends. The germline V gene has CDR1 SGDLS and CDR2 YYNGEE. The DNA of the CDR3 is TGTGCCAGCAGCGCCGGATTCGACGGGGTGAACACTGAAGCTTTCTTT. As protein: CASSAGFDGVNTEAFF.